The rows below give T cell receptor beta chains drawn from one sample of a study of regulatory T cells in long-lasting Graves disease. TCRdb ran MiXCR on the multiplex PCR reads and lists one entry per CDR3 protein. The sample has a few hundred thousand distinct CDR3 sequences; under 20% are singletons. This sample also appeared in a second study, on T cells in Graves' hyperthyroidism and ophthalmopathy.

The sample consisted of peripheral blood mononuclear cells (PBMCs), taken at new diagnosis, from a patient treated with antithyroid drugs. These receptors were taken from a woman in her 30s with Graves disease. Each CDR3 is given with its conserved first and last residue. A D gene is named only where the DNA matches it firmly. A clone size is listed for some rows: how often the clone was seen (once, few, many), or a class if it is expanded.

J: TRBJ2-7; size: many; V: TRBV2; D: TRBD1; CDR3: CASSTGVAYEQYF; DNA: TGTGCCAGCTCAACAGGGGTGGCCTACGAGCAGTACTTC
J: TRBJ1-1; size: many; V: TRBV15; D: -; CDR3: CATSRAGRDAEAFF; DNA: TGTGCCACCAGCAGAGCCGGCAGGGACGCTGAAGCTTTCTTT
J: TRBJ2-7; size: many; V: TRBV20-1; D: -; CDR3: CSASLTGYEQYF; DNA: TGCAGTGCTAGCCTTACCGGCTACGAGCAGTACTTC
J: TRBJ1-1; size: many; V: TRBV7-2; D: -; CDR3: CASSRDRPEAFF; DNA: TGTGCCAGCAGCCGTGACCGACCTGAAGCTTTCTTT
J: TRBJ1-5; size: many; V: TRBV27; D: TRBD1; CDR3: CASSVGTARGNQPQHF; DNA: TGTGCCAGCAGTGTAGGGACAGCAAGGGGCAATCAGCCCCAGCATTTT
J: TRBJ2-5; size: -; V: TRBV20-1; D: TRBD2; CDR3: CSGTLSGGEGETQYF; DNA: TGCAGTGGAACCCTTAGCGGGGGGGAGGGAGAGACCCAGTACTTC
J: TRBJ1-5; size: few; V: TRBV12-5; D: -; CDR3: CASGLSAKSNQPQHF; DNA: TGTGCTAGTGGTTTGTCCGCCAAGAGCAATCAGCCCCAGCATTTT
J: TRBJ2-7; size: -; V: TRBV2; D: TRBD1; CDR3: CASSESSFGTASYEQYF; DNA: TGTGCCAGCAGTGAGTCCTCCTTCGGGACAGCCTCGTACGAGCAGTACTTC
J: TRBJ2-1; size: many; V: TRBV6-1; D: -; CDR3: CASTLRTSLYNEQFF; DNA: TGTGCCAGCACCCTCCGGACAAGCCTATACAATGAGCAGTTCTTC
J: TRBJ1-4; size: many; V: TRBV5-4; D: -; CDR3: CASSLDRDAATNEKLFF; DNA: TGTGCCAGCAGCTTGGATCGGGACGCAGCAACTAATGAAAAACTGTTTTTT
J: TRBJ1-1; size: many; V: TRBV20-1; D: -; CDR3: CSARWGGNTEAFF; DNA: TGCAGTGCTAGGTGGGGGGGGAACACTGAAGCTTTCTTT
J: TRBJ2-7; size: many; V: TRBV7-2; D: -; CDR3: CASSQSGVYEQYF; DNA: TGTGCCAGCAGCCAGTCGGGGGTTTACGAGCAGTACTTC
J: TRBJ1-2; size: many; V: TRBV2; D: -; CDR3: CASRRLGSNYGYTF; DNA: TGTGCCAGCAGGAGGCTTGGCAGCAACTATGGCTACACCTTC
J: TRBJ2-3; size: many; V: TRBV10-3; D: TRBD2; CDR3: CAISPSGGGTDTQYF; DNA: TGTGCCATCAGTCCTAGCGGGGGGGGCACAGATACGCAGTATTTT
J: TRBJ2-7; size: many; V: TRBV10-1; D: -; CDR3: CASSEAGRDEQYF; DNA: TGCGCCAGCAGTGAGGCAGGTCGAGACGAGCAGTACTTC
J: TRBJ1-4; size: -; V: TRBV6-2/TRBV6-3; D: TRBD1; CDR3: CASSSDRVKLFF; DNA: TGTGCCAGCAGTTCGGACAGGGTGAAACTGTTTTTT
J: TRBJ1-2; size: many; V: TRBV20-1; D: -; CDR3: CSAFIDGLRYTF; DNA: TGCAGTGCCTTTATAGACGGTCTGAGATACACCTTC
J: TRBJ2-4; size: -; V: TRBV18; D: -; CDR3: CASSQWDESIQYF; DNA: TGTGCCAGCTCACAATGGGACGAGAGCATTCAGTACTTC
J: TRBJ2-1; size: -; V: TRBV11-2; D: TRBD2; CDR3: CASSLNFGGAPNEQFF; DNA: TGTGCCAGCAGCTTGAATTTCGGGGGGGCCCCCAATGAGCAGTTCTTC
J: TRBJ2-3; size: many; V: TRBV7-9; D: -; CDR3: CASSPFYRTDTQYF; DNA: TGTGCCAGCAGCCCTTTCTACCGCACAGATACGCAGTATTTT
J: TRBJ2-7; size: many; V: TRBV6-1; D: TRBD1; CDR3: CASSRSGTGTNEQYF; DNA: TGTGCCAGCAGCCGATCCGGGACAGGGACAAACGAGCAGTACTTC
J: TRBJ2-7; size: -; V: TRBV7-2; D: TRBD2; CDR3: CASSLEASGYYEQYF; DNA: TGTGCCAGCAGCTTAGAGGCTAGCGGTTACTACGAGCAGTACTTC
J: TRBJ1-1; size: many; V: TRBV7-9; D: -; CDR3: CASEGGNTEAFF; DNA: TGTGCCAGCGAGGGTGGGAACACTGAAGCTTTCTTT
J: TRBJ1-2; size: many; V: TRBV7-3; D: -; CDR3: CASSFSPNYGYTF; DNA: TGTGCCAGCAGCTTTAGCCCTAACTATGGCTACACCTTC
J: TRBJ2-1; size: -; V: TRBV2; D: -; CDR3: CASSREPDYNEQFF; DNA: TGTGCCAGCAGCCGGGAGCCCGACTACAATGAGCAGTTCTTC
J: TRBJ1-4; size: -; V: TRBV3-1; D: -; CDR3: CASSRGGANEKLFF; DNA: TGTGCCAGCAGCCGGGGAGGTGCTAATGAAAAACTGTTTTTT
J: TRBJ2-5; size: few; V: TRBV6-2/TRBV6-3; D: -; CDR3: CASSYPPRERGETQYF; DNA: TGTGCCAGCAGTTACCCCCCAAGGGAGAGAGGAGAGACCCAGTACTTC
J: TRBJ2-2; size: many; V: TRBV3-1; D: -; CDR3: CASSPLYRGRDTGELFF; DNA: TGTGCCAGCAGCCCCCTCTACAGGGGGAGGGACACCGGGGAGCTGTTTTTT
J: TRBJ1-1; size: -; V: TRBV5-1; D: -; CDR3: CASSLVGPLGAFF; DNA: TGCGCCAGCAGCTTGGTTGGCCCCCTTGGTGCTTTCTTT
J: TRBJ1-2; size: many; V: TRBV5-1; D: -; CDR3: CASSLVGDWDGYTF; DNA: TGCGCCAGCAGCTTGGTCGGGGATTGGGATGGCTACACCTTC
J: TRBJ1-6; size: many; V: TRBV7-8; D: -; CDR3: CASSLSGGSPLHF; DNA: TGTGCCAGCAGCTTATCAGGTGGTTCACCCCTCCACTTT
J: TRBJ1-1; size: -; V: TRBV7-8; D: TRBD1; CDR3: CASSSGQRAFF; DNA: TGTGCCAGCAGCTCGGGACAGCGCGCTTTCTTT
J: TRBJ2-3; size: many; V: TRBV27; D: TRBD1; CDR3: CASSSSGQGPFPDTQYF; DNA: TGTGCCAGCAGTTCAAGTGGACAGGGCCCCTTCCCAGATACGCAGTATTTT
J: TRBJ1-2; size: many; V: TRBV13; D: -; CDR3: CASSLGRYYGYTF; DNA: TGTGCCAGCAGCTTAGGTCGGTACTATGGCTACACCTTC
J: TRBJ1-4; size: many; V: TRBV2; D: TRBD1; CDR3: CASRGGQGRREKLFF; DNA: TGTGCCAGCAGGGGGGGACAGGGACGACGCGAAAAACTGTTTTTT
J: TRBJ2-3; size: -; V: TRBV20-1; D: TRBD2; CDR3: CSAIAGGPDTQYF; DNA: TGCAGTGCCATAGCGGGGGGGCCCGATACGCAGTATTTT
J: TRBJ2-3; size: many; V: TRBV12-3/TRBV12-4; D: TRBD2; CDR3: CASSSTPGLAGGYNTDTQYF; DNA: TGTGCCAGCAGTTCCACCCCGGGACTAGCGGGGGGGTATAACACAGATACGCAGTATTTT
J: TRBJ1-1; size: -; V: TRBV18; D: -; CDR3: CASSPPGRGGEAFF; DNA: TGTGCCAGCTCACCACCGGGGAGGGGTGGTGAAGCTTTCTTT
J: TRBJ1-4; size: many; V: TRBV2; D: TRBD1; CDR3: CATLSDRGNEKLFF; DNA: TGTGCCACCCTCTCGGACAGGGGTAATGAAAAACTGTTTTTT
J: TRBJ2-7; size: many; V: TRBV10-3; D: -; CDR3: CAISRKTGGSYEQYF; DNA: TGTGCCATCAGCCGGAAAACCGGGGGCTCCTACGAGCAGTACTTC
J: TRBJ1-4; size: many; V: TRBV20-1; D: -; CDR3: CSARGVNEKLFF; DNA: TGCAGTGCGCGTGGCGTAAATGAAAAACTGTTTTTT
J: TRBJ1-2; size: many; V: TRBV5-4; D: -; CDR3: CASSRPSGEYGYTF; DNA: TGTGCCAGCAGCCGTCCCTCAGGGGAATATGGCTACACCTTC
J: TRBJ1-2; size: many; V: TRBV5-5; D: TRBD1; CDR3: CASSLGQGGNYGYTF; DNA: TGCGCCAGCAGCCTCGGACAGGGGGGGAACTATGGCTACACCTTC
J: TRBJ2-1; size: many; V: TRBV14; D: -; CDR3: CASSPGLSDEQFF; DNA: TGTGCCAGCAGCCCCGGGCTAAGCGATGAGCAGTTCTTC
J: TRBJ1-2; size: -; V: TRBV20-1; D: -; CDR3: CSAQSGGQTNYGYTF; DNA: TGCAGTGCTCAATCTGGGGGCCAAACTAACTATGGCTACACCTTC
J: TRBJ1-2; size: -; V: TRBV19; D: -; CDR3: CASSGVRGYGYTF; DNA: TGTGCCTCCTCAGGGGTACGGGGCTATGGCTACACCTTC
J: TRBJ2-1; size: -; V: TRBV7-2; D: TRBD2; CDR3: CASRASGGHEQFF; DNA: TGTGCCAGCAGGGCTAGCGGGGGACATGAGCAGTTCTTC
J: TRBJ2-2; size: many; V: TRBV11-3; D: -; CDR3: CASSSRVTGELFF; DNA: TGTGCCAGCAGCTCAAGGGTTACCGGGGAGCTGTTTTTT
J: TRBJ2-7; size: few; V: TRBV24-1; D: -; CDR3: CATSETGTSPYEQYF; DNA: TGTGCCACCAGTGAAACCGGGACTTCTCCCTACGAGCAGTACTTC
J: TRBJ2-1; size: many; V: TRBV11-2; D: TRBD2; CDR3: CASSFRTSGGPLGEQFF; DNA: TGTGCCAGCAGCTTTAGGACTAGCGGGGGCCCTCTCGGTGAGCAGTTCTTC
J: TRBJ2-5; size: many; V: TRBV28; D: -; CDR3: CASSLVGAGETQYF; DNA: TGTGCCAGCAGTTTAGTGGGGGCCGGGGAGACCCAGTACTTC
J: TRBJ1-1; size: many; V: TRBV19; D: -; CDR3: CASSIGGPGQLDAEAFF; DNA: TGTGCCAGTAGTATAGGGGGACCTGGACAGCTAGACGCTGAAGCTTTCTTT
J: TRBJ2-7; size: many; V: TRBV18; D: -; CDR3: CASSPPGNEQYF; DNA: TGTGCCAGCTCACCACCGGGGAACGAGCAGTACTTC
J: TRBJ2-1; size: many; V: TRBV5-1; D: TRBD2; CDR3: CASAYRLAGTNEQFF; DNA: TGCGCCAGCGCCTACCGACTAGCGGGGACCAATGAGCAGTTCTTC